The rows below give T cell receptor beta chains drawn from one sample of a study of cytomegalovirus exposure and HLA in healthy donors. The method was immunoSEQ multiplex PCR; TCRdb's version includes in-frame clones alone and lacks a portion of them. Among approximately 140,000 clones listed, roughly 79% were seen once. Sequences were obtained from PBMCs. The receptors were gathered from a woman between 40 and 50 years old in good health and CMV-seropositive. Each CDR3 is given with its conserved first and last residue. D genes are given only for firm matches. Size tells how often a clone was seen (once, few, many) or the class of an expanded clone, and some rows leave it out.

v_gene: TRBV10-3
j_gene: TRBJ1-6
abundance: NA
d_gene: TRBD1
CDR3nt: TGTGCCATCAGTGGTGGACAGGGGACAGCAAATTCACCCCTCCACTTT
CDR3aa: CAISGGQGTANSPLHF

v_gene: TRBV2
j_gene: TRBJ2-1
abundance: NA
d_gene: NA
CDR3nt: TGTGCCAGCAGTGACCCTGGAGCCTACAATGAGCAGTTCTTC
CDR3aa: CASSDPGAYNEQFF

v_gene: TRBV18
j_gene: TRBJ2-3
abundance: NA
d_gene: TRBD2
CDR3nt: TGTGCCAGCTCACCACCTGGGGCTAGCGGGGGCCTAGGTGGAGGTACGCAGTATTTT
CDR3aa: CASSPPGASGGLGGGTQYF

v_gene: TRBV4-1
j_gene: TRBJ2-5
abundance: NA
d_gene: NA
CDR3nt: TGCGCCAGCAGCCAAGAGGGTGGACTTGCCTACGCGCAGTACTTC
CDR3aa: CASSQEGGLAYAQYF

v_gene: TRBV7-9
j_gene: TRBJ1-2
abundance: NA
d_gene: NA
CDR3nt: TGTGCCAGCAGGGTTTCGGGGGACTATGGCTACACCTTC
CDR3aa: CASRVSGDYGYTF

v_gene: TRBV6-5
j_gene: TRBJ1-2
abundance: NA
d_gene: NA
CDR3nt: TGTGCCAGCAGTCGAGGGGGTTGGGGCTACACCTTC
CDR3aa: CASSRGGWGYTF

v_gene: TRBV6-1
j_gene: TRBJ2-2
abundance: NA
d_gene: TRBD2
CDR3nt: TGTGCCAGCAGTGAGCGGGGGTACACCGGGGAGCTGTTTTTT
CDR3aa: CASSERGYTGELFF

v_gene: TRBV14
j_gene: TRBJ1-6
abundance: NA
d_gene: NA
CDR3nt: TGTGCCAGCAGCCAGGGGCAGTATAATTCACCCCTCCACTTT
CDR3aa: CASSQGQYNSPLHF

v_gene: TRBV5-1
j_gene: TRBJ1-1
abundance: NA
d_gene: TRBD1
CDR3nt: TGCGCCAGCACCCCTCAGGGGGGTAACACTGAAGCTTTCTTT
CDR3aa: CASTPQGGNTEAFF

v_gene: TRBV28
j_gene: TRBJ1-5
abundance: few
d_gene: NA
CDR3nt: TGTGCCAGCAGTTTACGTCTCAGTGCCCCTAGCAATCAGCCCCAGCATTTT
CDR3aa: CASSLRLSAPSNQPQHF

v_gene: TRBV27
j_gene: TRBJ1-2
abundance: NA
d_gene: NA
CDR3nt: TGTGCCAGCAGTACCATTACAGGAGCGACTAACTATGGCTACACCTTC
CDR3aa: CASSTITGATNYGYTF

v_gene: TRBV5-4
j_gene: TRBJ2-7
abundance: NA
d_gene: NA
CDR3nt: TGTGCCAGCAGCTTGGGAGGAGGGAGCTACGAGCAGTACTTC
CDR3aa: CASSLGGGSYEQYF

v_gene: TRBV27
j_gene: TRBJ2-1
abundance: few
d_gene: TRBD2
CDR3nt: TGTGCCAGCAGTCCGATGGGTAGCGGGGGTTCCTACAATGAGCAGTTCTTC
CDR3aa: CASSPMGSGGSYNEQFF

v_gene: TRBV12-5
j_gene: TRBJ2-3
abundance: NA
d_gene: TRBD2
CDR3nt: TGTGCTAGTGGTTCGCGGACTAGCGGGGGGGCAGATACGCAGTATTTT
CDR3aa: CASGSRTSGGADTQYF

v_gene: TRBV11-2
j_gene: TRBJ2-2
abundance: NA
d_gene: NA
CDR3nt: TGTGCCAGCAGCTTAGCCCAGATCGCCGGGGAGCTGTTTTTT
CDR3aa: CASSLAQIAGELFF

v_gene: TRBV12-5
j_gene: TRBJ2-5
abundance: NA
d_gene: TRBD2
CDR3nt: TGTGCTAGTGGTTTGGGCCCAATGCAGAGCGGGGGGGACCAAGAGACCCAGTACTTC
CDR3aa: CASGLGPMQSGGDQETQYF

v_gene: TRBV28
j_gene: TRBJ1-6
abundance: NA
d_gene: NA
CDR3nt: TGTGCCAGCAGATTACATGAGAATTCACCCCTCCACTTT
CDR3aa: CASRLHENSPLHF

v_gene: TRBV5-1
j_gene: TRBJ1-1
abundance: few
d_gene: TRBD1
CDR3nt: TGCGCCAGCAGCTTGAGGGACAGGTCGAACACTGAAGCTTTCTTT
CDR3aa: CASSLRDRSNTEAFF

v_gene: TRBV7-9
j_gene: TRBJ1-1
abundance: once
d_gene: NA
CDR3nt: TGTGCCAGCAGCTTAATGGTACTCAGGGCTGAAGCTTTCTTT
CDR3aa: CASSLMVLRAEAFF

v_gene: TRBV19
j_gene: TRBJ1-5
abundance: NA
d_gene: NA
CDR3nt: TGTGCCAGTAACTTTCGGGAAGCTCAGCCCCAGCATTTT
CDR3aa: CASNFREAQPQHF

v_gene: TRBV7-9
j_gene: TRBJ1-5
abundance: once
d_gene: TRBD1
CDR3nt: TGTTCCAGCAGCTTGGACGACAGGGAAAATCAGCCCCAGCATTTT
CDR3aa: CSSSLDDRENQPQHF

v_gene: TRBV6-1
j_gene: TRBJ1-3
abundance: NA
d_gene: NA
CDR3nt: TGTGCCAGCAGTGGGGGCGCAGGAAACACCATATATTTT
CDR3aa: CASSGGAGNTIYF

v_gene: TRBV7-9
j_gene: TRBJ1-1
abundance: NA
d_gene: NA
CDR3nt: TGTGCCAGCAGCATGAGCTACACTGAAGCTTTCTTT
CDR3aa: CASSMSYTEAFF

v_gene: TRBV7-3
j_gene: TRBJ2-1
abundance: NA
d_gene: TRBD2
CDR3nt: TGTGCCAGCAGCTTAGGGTCGGGGGGGCGCAATGAGCAGTTCTTC
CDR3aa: CASSLGSGGRNEQFF

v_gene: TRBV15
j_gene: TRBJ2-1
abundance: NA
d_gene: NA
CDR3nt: TGTGCCACCAGCAGAGGTGGGGGGGCCATCAATGAGCAGTTCTTC
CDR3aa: CATSRGGGAINEQFF

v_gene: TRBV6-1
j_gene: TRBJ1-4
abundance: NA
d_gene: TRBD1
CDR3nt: TGTGCCAGCAGCGCCTTGACAGGGACTAATGAAAAACTGTTTTTT
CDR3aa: CASSALTGTNEKLFF

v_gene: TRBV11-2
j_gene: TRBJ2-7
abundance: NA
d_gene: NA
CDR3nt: TGTGCCAGCAGCTCGCCAGGTGGGAGCTCCTACGAGCAGTACTTC
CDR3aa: CASSSPGGSSYEQYF

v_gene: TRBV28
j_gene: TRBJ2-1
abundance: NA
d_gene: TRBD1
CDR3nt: TGTGCCAGCAGTTTACCGGGACAGGAGAATGAGCAGTTCTTC
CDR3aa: CASSLPGQENEQFF

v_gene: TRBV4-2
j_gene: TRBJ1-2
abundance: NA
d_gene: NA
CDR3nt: TGTGCCAGCAGCCAAGAGGTCTCGCCGCAGGGATATGGCTACACCTTC
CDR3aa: CASSQEVSPQGYGYTF

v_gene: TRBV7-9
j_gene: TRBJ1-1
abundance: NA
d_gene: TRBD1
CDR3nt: TGTGCCAGCAGCTTTAGGGGGGGACAGGGCTACACTGAAGCTTTCTTT
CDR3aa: CASSFRGGQGYTEAFF

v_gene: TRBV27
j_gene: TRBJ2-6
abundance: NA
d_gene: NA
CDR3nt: TGTGCCAGCAGTCCTTTCGGCGGGTCTGGGGCCAACGTCCTGACTTTC
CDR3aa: CASSPFGGSGANVLTF

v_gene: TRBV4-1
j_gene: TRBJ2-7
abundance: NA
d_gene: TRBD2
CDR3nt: TGCGCCAGCAGCCAACCGGGGACTAGCTACGAGCAGTACTTC
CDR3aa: CASSQPGTSYEQYF

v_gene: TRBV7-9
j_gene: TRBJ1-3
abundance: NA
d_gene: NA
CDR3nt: TGTGCCAGCAGCCAGGGCATGCCTTCTGGAAACACCATATATTTT
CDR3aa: CASSQGMPSGNTIYF

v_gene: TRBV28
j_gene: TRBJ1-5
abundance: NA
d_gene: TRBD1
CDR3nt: TGTGCCAGCAGTTTTTTGTCAGGGGGAAATCAGCCCCAGCATTTT
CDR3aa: CASSFLSGGNQPQHF

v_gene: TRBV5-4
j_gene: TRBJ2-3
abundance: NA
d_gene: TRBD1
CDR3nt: TGTGCCAGCAGCGAAGGGACAGGGGACACAGATACGCAGTATTTT
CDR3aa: CASSEGTGDTDTQYF

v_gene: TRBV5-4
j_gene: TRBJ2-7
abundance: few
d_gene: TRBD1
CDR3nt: TGTGCCAGCAGGCCGACAGGGGCGCAGGGCGAGCAGTACTTC
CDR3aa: CASRPTGAQGEQYF

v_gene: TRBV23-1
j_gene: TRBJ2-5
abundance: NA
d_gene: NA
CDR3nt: TGCGCCAGCAGTCGAACAGGGTTCTTACAAGAGACCCAGTACTTC
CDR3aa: CASSRTGFLQETQYF

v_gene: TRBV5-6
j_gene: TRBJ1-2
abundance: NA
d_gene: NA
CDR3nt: TGTGCCAGCAGCTTGATGCGTATGCAAGGCTACACCTTC
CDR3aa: CASSLMRMQGYTF

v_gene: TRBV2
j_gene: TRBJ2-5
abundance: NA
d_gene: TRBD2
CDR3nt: TGTGCCAGCAGCGATAGACTAGCGGGGGGTGGAGAGACCCAGTACTTC
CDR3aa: CASSDRLAGGGETQYF

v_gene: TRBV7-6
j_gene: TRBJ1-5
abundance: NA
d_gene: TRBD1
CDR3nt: TGTGCCAGCAGCCAGGGGGCCAATCAGCCCCAGCATTTT
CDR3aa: CASSQGANQPQHF

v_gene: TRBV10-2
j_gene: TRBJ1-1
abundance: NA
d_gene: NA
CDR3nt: TGCGCCAGCTCGATCCAGTTGGAACTAGAAGCTTTCTTT
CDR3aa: CASSIQLELEAFF